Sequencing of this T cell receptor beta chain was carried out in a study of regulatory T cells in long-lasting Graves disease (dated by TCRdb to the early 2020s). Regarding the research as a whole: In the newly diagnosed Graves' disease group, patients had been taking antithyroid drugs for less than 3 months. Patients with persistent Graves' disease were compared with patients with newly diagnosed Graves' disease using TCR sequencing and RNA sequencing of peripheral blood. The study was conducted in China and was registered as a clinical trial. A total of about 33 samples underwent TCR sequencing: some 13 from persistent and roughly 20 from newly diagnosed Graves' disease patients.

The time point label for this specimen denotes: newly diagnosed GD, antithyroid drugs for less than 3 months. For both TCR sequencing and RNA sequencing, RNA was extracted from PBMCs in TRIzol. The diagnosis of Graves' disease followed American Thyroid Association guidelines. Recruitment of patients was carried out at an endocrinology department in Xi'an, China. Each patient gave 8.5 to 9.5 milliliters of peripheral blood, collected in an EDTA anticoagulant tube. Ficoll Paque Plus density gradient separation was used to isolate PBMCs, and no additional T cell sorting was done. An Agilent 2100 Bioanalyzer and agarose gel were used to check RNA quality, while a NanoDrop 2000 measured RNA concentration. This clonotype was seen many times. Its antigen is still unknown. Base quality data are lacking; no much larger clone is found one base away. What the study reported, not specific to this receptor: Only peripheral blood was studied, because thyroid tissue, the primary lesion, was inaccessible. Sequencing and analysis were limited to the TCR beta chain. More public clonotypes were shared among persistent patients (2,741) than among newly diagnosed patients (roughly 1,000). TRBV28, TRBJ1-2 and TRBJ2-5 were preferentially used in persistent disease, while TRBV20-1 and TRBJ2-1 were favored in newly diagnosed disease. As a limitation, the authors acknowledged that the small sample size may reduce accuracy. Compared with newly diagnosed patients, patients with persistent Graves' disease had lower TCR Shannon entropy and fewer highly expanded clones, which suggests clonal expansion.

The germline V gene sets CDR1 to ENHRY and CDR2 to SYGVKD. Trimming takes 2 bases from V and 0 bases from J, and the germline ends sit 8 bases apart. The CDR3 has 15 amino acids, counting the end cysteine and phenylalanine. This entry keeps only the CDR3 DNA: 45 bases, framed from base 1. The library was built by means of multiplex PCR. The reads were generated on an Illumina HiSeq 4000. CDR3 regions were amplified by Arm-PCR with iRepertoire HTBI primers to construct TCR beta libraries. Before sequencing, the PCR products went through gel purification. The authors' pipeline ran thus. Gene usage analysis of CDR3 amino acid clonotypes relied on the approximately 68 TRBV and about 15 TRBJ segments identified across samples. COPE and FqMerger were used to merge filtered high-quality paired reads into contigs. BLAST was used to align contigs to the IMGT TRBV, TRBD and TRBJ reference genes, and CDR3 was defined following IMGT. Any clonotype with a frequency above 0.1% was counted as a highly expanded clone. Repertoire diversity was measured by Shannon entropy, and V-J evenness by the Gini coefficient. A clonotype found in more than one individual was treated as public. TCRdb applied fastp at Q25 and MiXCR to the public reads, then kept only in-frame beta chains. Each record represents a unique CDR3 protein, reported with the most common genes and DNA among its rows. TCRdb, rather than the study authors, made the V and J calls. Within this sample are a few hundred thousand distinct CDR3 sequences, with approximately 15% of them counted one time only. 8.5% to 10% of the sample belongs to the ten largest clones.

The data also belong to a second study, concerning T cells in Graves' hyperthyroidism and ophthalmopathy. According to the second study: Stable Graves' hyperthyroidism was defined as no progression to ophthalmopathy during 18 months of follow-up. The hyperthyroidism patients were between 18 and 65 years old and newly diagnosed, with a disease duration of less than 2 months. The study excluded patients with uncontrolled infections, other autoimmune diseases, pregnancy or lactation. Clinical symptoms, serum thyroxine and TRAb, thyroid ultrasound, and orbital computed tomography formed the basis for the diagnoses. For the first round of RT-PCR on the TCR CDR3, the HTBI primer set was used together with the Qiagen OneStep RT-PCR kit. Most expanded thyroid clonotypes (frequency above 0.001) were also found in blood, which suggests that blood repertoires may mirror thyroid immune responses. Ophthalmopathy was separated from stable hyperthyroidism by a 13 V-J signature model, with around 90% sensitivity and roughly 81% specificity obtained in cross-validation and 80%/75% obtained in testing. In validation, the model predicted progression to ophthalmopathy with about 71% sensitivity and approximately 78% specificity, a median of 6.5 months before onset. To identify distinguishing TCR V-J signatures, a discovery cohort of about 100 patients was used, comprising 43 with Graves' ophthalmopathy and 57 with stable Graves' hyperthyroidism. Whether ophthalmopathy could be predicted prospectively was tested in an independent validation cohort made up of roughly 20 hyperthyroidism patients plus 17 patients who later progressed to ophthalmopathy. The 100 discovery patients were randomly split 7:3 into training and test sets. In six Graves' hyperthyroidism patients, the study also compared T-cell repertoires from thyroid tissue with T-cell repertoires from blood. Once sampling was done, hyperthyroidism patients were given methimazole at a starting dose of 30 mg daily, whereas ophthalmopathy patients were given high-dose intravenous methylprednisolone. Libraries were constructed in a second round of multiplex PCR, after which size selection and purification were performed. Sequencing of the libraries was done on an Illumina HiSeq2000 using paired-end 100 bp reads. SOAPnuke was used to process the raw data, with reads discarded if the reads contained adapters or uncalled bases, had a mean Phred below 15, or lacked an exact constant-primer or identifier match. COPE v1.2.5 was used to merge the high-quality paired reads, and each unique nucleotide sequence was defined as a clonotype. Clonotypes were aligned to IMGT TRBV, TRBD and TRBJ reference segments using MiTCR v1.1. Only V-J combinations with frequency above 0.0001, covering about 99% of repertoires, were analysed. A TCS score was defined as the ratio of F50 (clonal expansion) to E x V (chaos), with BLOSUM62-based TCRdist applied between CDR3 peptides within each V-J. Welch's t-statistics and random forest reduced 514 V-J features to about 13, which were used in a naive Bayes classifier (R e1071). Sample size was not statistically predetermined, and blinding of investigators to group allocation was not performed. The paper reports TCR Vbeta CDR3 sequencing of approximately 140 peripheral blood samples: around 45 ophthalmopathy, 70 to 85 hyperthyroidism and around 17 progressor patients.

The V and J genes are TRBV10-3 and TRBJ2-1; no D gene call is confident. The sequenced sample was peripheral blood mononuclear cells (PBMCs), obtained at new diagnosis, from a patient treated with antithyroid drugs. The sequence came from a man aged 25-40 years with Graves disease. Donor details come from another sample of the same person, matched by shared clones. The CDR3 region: CAISESTSSYNEQFF. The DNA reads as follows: TGTGCCATCAGTGAGAGCACAAGCTCCTACAATGAGCAGTTCTTC.